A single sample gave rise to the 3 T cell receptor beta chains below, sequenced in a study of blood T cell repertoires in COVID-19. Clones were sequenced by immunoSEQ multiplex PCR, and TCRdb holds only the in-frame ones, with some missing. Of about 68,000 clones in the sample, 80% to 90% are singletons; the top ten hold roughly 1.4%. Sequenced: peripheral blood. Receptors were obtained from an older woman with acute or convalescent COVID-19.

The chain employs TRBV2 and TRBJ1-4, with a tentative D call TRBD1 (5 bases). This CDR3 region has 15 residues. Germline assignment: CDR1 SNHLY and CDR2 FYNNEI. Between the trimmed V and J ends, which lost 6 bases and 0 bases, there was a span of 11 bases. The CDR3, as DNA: TGTGCCAGCAGCCGTCAACAGGCAACTAATGAAAAACTGTTTTTT. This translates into CASSRQQATNEKLFF.

In DNA, the CDR3 is TGTGCCAGCAGCGAGTCACTCGGGGAGCTGTTTTTT. Amino acids: CASSESLGELFF. The chain joins TRBV5-4 to TRBJ2-2; D gene ambiguous. V shed 4 bases and J shed 7 bases, with 8 bases lying between them. The CDR3 has 12 residues. Germline V gene sequence: CDR1 SGHNT, CDR2 YYREEE (reference sequence).

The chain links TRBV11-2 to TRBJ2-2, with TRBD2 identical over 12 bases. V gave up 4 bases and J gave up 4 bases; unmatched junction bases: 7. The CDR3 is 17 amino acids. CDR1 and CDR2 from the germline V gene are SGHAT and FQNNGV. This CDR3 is CASSWALAGGGTGELFF. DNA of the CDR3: TGTGCCAGCAGCTGGGCCCTAGCGGGAGGGGGCACCGGGGAGCTGTTTTTT.